This T cell receptor beta chain was recorded in a study of T cell repertoires in ileal Crohn's disease. The method was immunoSEQ multiplex PCR; TCRdb's version includes in-frame clones alone and lacks a portion of them. The sample shows around 5,200 clones, more than 80% of them seen only once. V lost 6 bases to trimming and J lost 0 bases, with 15 bases between them. Germline CDR1 and CDR2: MDHEN and SYDVKM. This CDR3 has 16 residues. The sequence came from an adult with Crohn's disease. The gene calls are TRBV28 and TRBJ1-3, with a tentative D call TRBD1 (6 bases). Sequences were obtained from ileal tissue. This CDR3 is CASSRDTKPSGNTIYF. CDR3 bases: TGTGCCAGCAGCCGGGACACTAAACCCTCTGGAAACACCATATATTTT.